The 29 T cell receptor beta chains in this list originate from one sample, sequenced in a study of CXCR3-negative and CXCR3-positive naive CD8 T cells. 5' RACE with UMI labels generated the TRB cDNA libraries. After re-calling the 5' RACE reads, TCRdb lists one entry per CDR3 protein, DNA absent. Recorded for this sample: some 130,000 distinct CDR3 sequences. Antigens for these TCRs are unknown. Study observations and caveats: In CXCR3-positive naive cells, the TRB CDR3s were more hydrophobic than in CXCR3-negative naive cells.

Sequenced material: naive CXCR3+ CD8+ T cells from blood. Subset of the sample: CD45RO-CCR7+CD27+CD95- naive CD8+ T cells expressing CXCR3 (TNR3+). Receptors originate from a human donor in good health. Some clones in this sample may be carry-over from other donors' samples.

V gene TRBV29-1 combines with J gene TRBJ2-5; TCRdb outputs TRBD1, but without DNA this stays unchecked. CDR3 length: 13 amino acids. CDR1 is SQVTM and CDR2 is ANQGSEA in the germline V gene. CDR3 sequence: CSVIWTGGETQYF.

The chain combines TRBV19 with TRBJ2-7; absent DNA, TCRdb's TRBD1 call cannot be checked. CDR3 length equals 15 residues. Per the germline V gene, CDR1 is LNHDA and CDR2 is SQIVND (reference sequence). Here the CDR3 reads CASSTGQGSSYEQYF.

J is TRBJ2-7 and V is TRBV2. This CDR3 spans 13 amino acids. Germline values: CDR1 SNHLY, CDR2 FYNNEI. The CDR3: CASSERESYEQYF.

The chain's CDR3 is CASTSRRDNEQFF. V usage is TRBV12-3 or TRBV12-4 and J usage is TRBJ2-1; TCRdb's D gene call, TRBD1, goes unchecked for lack of DNA. The CDR3 runs to 13 residues.

J is TRBJ2-7 and V is TRBV29-1. Germline V gene lookup returns CDR1 SQVTM and CDR2 ANQGSEA. This CDR3 has 13 amino acids. CDR3 sequence: CSVESTGSYEQYF.

This chain links TRBV21-1 with TRBJ2-6. TRBV21-1 is classified as a pseudogene. This CDR3 spans 17 amino acids. CDR3 in amino acids: CASRRSGSTPGANVLTF.

The chain links TRBV6-2 or TRBV6-3 to TRBJ2-1; with no DNA, the TCRdb D assignment of TRBD1 cannot be verified. The germline V gene encodes CDR1 MNHEY and CDR2 SVGEGT. The CDR3 contains 15 residues. CDR3 sequence reads: CASSYDGGGGNEQFF.

V is TRBV28 and J is TRBJ2-2; TCRdb names TRBD1, which stays unverified in the absence of DNA. The CDR3 totals 16 residues. Germline lookup yields CDR1 MDHEN and CDR2 SYDVKM. The CDR3 loop is CASRYHDRVDTGELFF.

This rearrangement joins TRBV29-1 to TRBJ2-2; TCRdb names TRBD1, which stays unverified in the absence of DNA. The CDR3 runs to 13 residues. Germline V gene data show CDR1 as SQVTM and CDR2 as ANQGSEA. This CDR3 reads CSVETGNTGELFF.

The chain joins TRBV5-1 to TRBJ2-7. This CDR3 region has 14 residues. From germline, CDR1 is SGHRS and CDR2 YFSETQ. The chain's CDR3 is CASSFPDTAYEQYF.

The chain recombines TRBV27 with TRBJ2-7; TCRdb's D call of TRBD1 is untestable without DNA. The CDR3 consists of 16 residues. Germline V gives CDR1 MNHEY, CDR2 SMNVEV (reference sequence). This chain's CDR3 is CASTVARGSGNYEQYF.

V and J are TRBV5-1 and TRBJ1-1. CDR3 length: 18 residues. Germline-derived CDR1 and CDR2 are SGHRS and YFSETQ. The CDR3 reads CANLQNQGSVRMVTEAFF.

The chain joins TRBV6-2 or TRBV6-3 to TRBJ2-1. CDR1 and CDR2 from the germline V gene are MNHEY and SVGEGT. This CDR3 is built from 12 residues. The CDR3 loop reads CASSYFGNEQFF.

The V and J genes are TRBV5-1 and TRBJ2-1; as DNA is missing, the TRBD1 call by TCRdb cannot be tested. The length of the CDR3 is 17 residues. Germline V CDR1 and CDR2: SGHRS, YFSETQ. CDR3 loop: CASSPGLGGAGGDEQFF.

V usage is TRBV10-3 and J usage is TRBJ2-7; checking the TCRdb D call of TRBD1 is not possible without DNA. CDR3 size: 13 residues. Germline V CDR1 and CDR2: ENHRY, SYGVKD. The CDR3: CAISGGGGREQYF.

The V call is TRBV10-3, the J call TRBJ2-1; TCRdb's D call, TRBD1, is unchecked because there is no DNA. The length of the CDR3 is 14 residues. The germline gives CDR1 ENHRY, CDR2 SYGVKD. This chain's CDR3 is CALRAGTGNNEQFF.

The chain is built from TRBV12-3 or TRBV12-4 and TRBJ2-1; the TCRdb call, TRBD1, lacks DNA for checking. The CDR3 contains 15 residues. The CDR3 region is CASTRGQDLYNEQFF.

The V gene is TRBV27, the J gene TRBJ1-4. The germline V gene has CDR1 MNHEY and CDR2 SMNVEV (reference sequence). The CDR3 sequence is 15 residues long. The CDR3 loop reads CASSPRASGYEKLFF. Filled out from reference TRBV27 and TRBJ1-4, the complete variable domain reads EAQVTQNPRYLITVTGKKLTVTCSQNMNHEYMSWYRQDPGLGLRQIYYSMNVEVTDKGDVPEGYKVSRKEKRNFPLILESPSPNQTSLYFCASSPRASGYEKLFFGSGTQLSVL.

V is TRBV27 and J is TRBJ2-7; TCRdb's D call, TRBD1, is unchecked because there is no DNA. The germline V gene has CDR1 MNHEY and CDR2 SMNVEV (reference sequence). The CDR3 loop spans 15 amino acids. The CDR3: CASSLRGVISYEQYF.

The CDR3 sequence is CASSLGKSDPNYGYTF. J is TRBJ1-2 and V is TRBV7-9. The CDR3 has 16 residues. CDR1 is SEHNR, CDR2 FQNEAQ, per germline (reference sequence).

The V gene is TRBV6-5, the J gene TRBJ2-2; TCRdb returns TRBD1, unconfirmable since there is no DNA. The CDR3 spans 18 residues. Per germline, CDR1 MNHEY and CDR2 SVGAGI. This CDR3 reads CASSYTAMGGGGGGELFF.

This chain uses TRBV7-2 with TRBJ1-2; as DNA is missing, the TRBD1 call by TCRdb cannot be tested. The CDR3 covers 17 residues. CDR1 is SGHTA and CDR2 is FQGNSA in the germline V gene. The CDR3 protein is CASNVGRGRLPDYGYTF.

The rearrangement uses TRBV7-6 and TRBJ1-2. This CDR3 region has 14 residues. Germline loops: CDR1 SGHVS, CDR2 FNYEAQ. CDR3 protein: CASSSNYSPGGYTF.

The chain employs TRBV19 and TRBJ2-1; TCRdb's D call, TRBD2, is unchecked because there is no DNA. Germline values: CDR1 LNHDA, CDR2 SQIVND (reference sequence). This CDR3 is 14 amino acids long. This CDR3 is CASSIGTSGSTLFF.

The chain joins TRBV13 to TRBJ2-3; TCRdb's D gene call, TRBD2, goes unchecked for lack of DNA. Germline V lookup: CDR1 PRHDT, CDR2 FYEKMQ (reference sequence). The CDR3 is 20 amino acids. The CDR3 loop is CASSQPLGLAGPSSTDTQYF.

This chain links TRBV10-2 with TRBJ1-2. The CDR3 covers 17 residues. The germline V gene has CDR1 WSHSY and CDR2 SAAADI. CDR3 sequence: CASSESTPMTANYGYTF.

This chain joins TRBV29-1 and TRBJ1-1. Germline V lookup: CDR1 SQVTM, CDR2 ANQGSEA. This CDR3 contains 13 residues. CDR3 in amino acids: CSVELLGFTEAFF.

The V gene is TRBV7-2, the J gene TRBJ2-1; the D call of TRBD1 rests on TCRdb alone, since no DNA is present to check it. The CDR3 has 16 amino acids. The germline CDR1 and CDR2 sequences are SGHTA and FQGNSA. The CDR3 here is CASSSTTGSHMDEQFF.

The genes are TRBV28 and TRBJ2-7; the D call from TCRdb, TRBD1, cannot be confirmed without DNA. Germline CDR1 reads MDHEN; CDR2 reads SYDVKM. The CDR3 has 12 residues. CDR3 sequence: CASAGQDYEQYF.